The 24 T cell receptor beta chains presented below share a single source sample, sequenced in a study of blood T cell repertoires in COVID-19. TCRdb's table, derived via immunoSEQ multiplex PCR, lists solely in-frame clones and lacks some. The data show roughly 32,000 clones, with approximately 93% seen just once and over 0.85% held by the top ten. Sequenced: peripheral blood. The source of these receptors is a male donor with active COVID-19.

On this clone: The junction does not match germline at one end; this may be a read error. The CDR3 DNA reads TGTGCCAGCAGCCCAGGGACTAGCGGGGGGTTAATCTTC. This encodes CASSPGTSGGLIF. This chain links TRBV11-2 with TRBJ2-1; 15 bases align to TRBD2. Germline V gene data show CDR1 as SGHAT and CDR2 as FQNNGV. This CDR3 is built from 13 residues.

The chain couples TRBV10-3 to TRBJ1-3; perhaps TRBD1 as D (5 bases). CDR3 length: 13 amino acids. V lost 6 bases to trimming and J lost 2 bases, with 8 bases between them. The germline V gene encodes CDR1 ENHRY and CDR2 SYGVKD. The DNA for the CDR3 is TGTGCCATCAGCCCGGGGGCTGGAAACACCATATATTTT. Amino acid sequence: CAISPGAGNTIYF.

This chain joins TRBV29-1 and TRBJ1-3; no clear D. CDR1 and CDR2 from the germline V gene are SQVTM and ANQGSEA. There are 12 residues in the CDR3. V was shortened by 7 bases and J by 2 bases, with 9 bases between the two germline ends. The CDR3 region is CSAFGAGNTIYF. CDR3 in DNA: TGCAGCGCCTTCGGGGCTGGAAACACCATATATTTT.

V usage is TRBV19 and J usage is TRBJ1-2, with D perhaps matching TRBD1 (6 bases). Germline-derived CDR1 and CDR2 are LNHDA and SQIVND (reference sequence). The CDR3 runs to 15 residues. Trimming removed 3 bases at V and 2 bases at J, with 13 bases between. This CDR3 reads CASSITSQGNYGYTF. For the CDR3, the DNA is TGTGCCAGTAGTATTACTTCACAGGGCAACTATGGCTACACCTTC.

The chain joins TRBV5-1 to TRBJ1-4; the D is unclear. The CDR3 is 14 residues long. In germline, CDR1 is SGHRS, CDR2 YFSETQ. Trimming stripped 4 bases from V and 0 bases from J, with 7 bases between. The CDR3 sequence: CASSVSATNEKLFF. The DNA of the CDR3 is TGCGCCAGCAGCGTTTCTGCAACTAATGAAAAACTGTTTTTT. Supplemented by reference TRBV5-1 and TRBJ1-4, the full variable domain reads KAGVTQTPRYLIKTRGQQVTLSCSPISGHRSVSWYQQTPGQGLQFLFEYFSETQRNKGNFPGRFSGRQFSNSRSEMNVSTLELGDSALYLCASSVSATNEKLFFGSGTQLSVL.

In its sample, this clone was seen once. The gene calls are TRBV2 and TRBJ2-3, with TRBD1 as a possible D gene (5 bases). The ends were cut back, 0 bases at V and 0 bases at J, with 10 bases in the middle. Germline lookup yields CDR1 SNHLY and CDR2 FYNNEI. This CDR3 is 16 amino acids long. CDR3 sequence reads: CASSEASGNSTDTQYF. The DNA of the CDR3 is TGTGCCAGCAGTGAAGCGTCAGGGAACAGCACAGATACGCAGTATTTT.

The chain uses TRBV5-1 and TRBJ2-5; TRBD2 matches at 13 bases. The CDR3 is made up of 17 amino acids. Per germline, CDR1 SGHRS and CDR2 YFSETQ. The J segment lost 5 bases and the V segment lost 2 bases, leaving 9 bases of the junction unmatched. CDR3 region: CASSFGLAGAYGETQYF. The CDR3 nucleotides are TGCGCCAGCAGCTTCGGACTAGCGGGGGCCTATGGGGAGACCCAGTACTTC. Variable domain in full (rest from reference TRBV5-1 and TRBJ2-5): KAGVTQTPRYLIKTRGQQVTLSCSPISGHRSVSWYQQTPGQGLQFLFEYFSETQRNKGNFPGRFSGRQFSNSRSEMNVSTLELGDSALYLCASSFGLAGAYGETQYFGPGTRLLVL.

The chain employs TRBV6-2 or TRBV6-3 and TRBJ1-2; weak D call: TRBD1 (5 bases). Deletions cut 3 bases from V and 6 bases from J, with 14 bases between. This CDR3 spans 14 amino acids. CDR1 and CDR2 (germline): MNHEY, SVGEGT. Written as DNA, the CDR3 is TGTGCCAGCAGTTATTTTGGGGCCAAAAATGGCTACACCTTC. It is translated as CASSYFGAKNGYTF.

This CDR3 reads CASSLQGQANYEQYF. CDR3 nucleotide sequence: TGCGCCAGCAGCTTACAGGGACAGGCCAACTACGAGCAGTACTTC. The J gene is TRBJ2-7, the V gene TRBV5-1, with 8 positions matching TRBD1. V lost 2 bases to trimming and J lost 3 bases; unmatched junction nucleotides: 7. The CDR3 is 15 amino acids. Germline CDR1 is SGHRS and CDR2 is YFSETQ.

This clone was seen only once. The gene calls are TRBV20-1 and TRBJ2-7; perhaps TRBD2 as D (6 bases). Germline CDR1 reads DFQATT; CDR2 reads SNEGSKA (reference sequence). CDR3 length: 11 residues. The germline V and J ends were trimmed by 3 bases and 5 bases, with 8 bases remaining between them. The CDR3 region has the DNA TGCAGTGCTAGTACGGGGGACGAGCAGTACTTC. Translated: CSASTGDEQYF.

This sequence joins TRBV10-2 and TRBJ1-2; tentatively, D is TRBD1 (5 bases). Germline V gene sequence: CDR1 WSHSY, CDR2 SAAADI. V was cut by 4 bases and J by 4 bases, with 13 bases left in between. The CDR3 has 14 residues. The CDR3 coding sequence is TGCGCCAGCAGTGGGGGACTTGGGGCCTATGGCTACACCTTC. Its protein is CASSGGLGAYGYTF.

The J gene is TRBJ1-1, the V gene TRBV5-1; 8 nucleotides agree with TRBD1. The CDR3 sequence is 14 residues long. Germline-derived CDR1 and CDR2 are SGHRS and YFSETQ. J lost 1 base, V lost 3 bases, and 2 bases had no gene match. CDR3 protein: CASSSGQGNTEAFF. In DNA, the CDR3 is TGCGCCAGCAGCTCCGGACAGGGGAACACTGAAGCTTTCTTT.

The chain employs TRBV9 and TRBJ2-2; D possibly corresponds to TRBD2 (5 bases). Deletions cut 1 base from V and 4 bases from J, with 11 bases between. Germline V gene sequence: CDR1 SGDLS, CDR2 YYNGEE. The CDR3 has 15 amino acids. The CDR3 DNA follows: TGTGCCAGCAGCGTATTCGCGGGTGGCACCGGGGAGCTGTTTTTT. It yields the protein CASSVFAGGTGELFF.

V and J are TRBV19 and TRBJ1-1; 7 positions agree with TRBD1. The CDR3 has 15 residues. J gave up 0 bases and V 7 bases, and 8 bases lay outside the gene matches. CDR1 and CDR2 (germline): LNHDA, SQIVND (reference sequence). CDR3 residues: CASIVGDRVNTEAFF. CDR3 DNA: TGTGCCAGTATCGTTGGGGACAGAGTGAACACTGAAGCTTTCTTT.

The V and J genes are TRBV11-2 and TRBJ2-7, with TRBD1 as a possible D gene (6 bases). Germline V gene lookup returns CDR1 SGHAT and CDR2 FQNNGV. This CDR3 is built from 16 residues. Trimming took 1 base from V and 1 from J, leaving 14 bases between them. For the CDR3, the DNA is TGTGCCAGCAGCTTAGCCTGGGGGCGGCGGTCCTACGAGCAGTACTTC. Translating gives CASSLAWGRRSYEQYF.

Only one count was recorded for this clone. The V gene is TRBV29-1, the J gene TRBJ2-6; 8 bases are shared with TRBD1. Looked up from germline, CDR1 is SQVTM and CDR2 is ANQGSEA. V was pared by 6 bases and J by 2 bases, with 12 bases of the junction left unmatched. The CDR3 has 17 amino acids. The CDR3 sequence: CSVAYLKQGAGANVLTF. The CDR3 DNA reads TGCAGCGTCGCGTATTTAAAACAGGGGGCTGGGGCCAACGTCCTGACTTTC.

The chain combines TRBV9 with TRBJ2-3, with D possibly matching TRBD2 (6 bases). From germline, CDR1 is SGDLS and CDR2 YYNGEE. Trimming took 4 bases from V and 2 from J, leaving 17 bases between them. The CDR3 sequence is 16 residues long. In DNA form, the CDR3 reads TGTGCCAGCAGCTCCCGAGGCGGGGCCCCCACAGATACGCAGTATTTT. Translation: CASSSRGGAPTDTQYF.

The J gene is TRBJ2-3, the V gene TRBV9; 8 bases are a match to TRBD2. The CDR3 is 15 amino acids. Per germline, CDR1 SGDLS and CDR2 YYNGEE. V lost 0 bases and J lost 6; bases outside the gene matches: 6. The CDR3 sequence is CASSVGGGGPDTQYF. Written as DNA, the CDR3 is TGTGCCAGCAGCGTAGGAGGCGGGGGGCCGGATACGCAGTATTTT.

This clone was detected a few times. The chain combines TRBV7-9 with TRBJ1-2; TRBD1 is a possible D gene (5 bases). The V gene's germline CDR1 is SEHNR and CDR2 FQNEAQ (reference sequence). The CDR3 covers 13 residues. Deletions cut 5 bases from V and 7 bases from J, with 14 bases between. CDR3: CASSPDSSGGYTF. In DNA, the CDR3 is TGTGCCAGCAGCCCAGACAGTTCCGGTGGCTACACCTTC.

The rearrangement joins TRBV7-2 to TRBJ1-2; 7 bases are shared with TRBD1. V lost 5 bases to trimming and J lost 3 bases; unmatched junction nucleotides: 18. There are 18 residues in the CDR3. The germline V gene encodes CDR1 SGHTA and CDR2 FQGNSA. CDR3 in amino acids: CASSPSPAGGSVYYGYTF. The CDR3 coding sequence is TGTGCCAGCAGCCCCTCTCCGGCAGGGGGTTCAGTATACTATGGCTACACCTTC.

The gene calls are TRBV9 and TRBJ1-6, with TRBD1 matching over 12 bases. The CDR3 loop spans 14 amino acids. Germline CDR1 SGDLS, CDR2 YYNGEE. V lost 5 bases, J lost 10 bases, and 4 bases stayed unmatched. CDR3 protein: CASRSGTGGSPLHF. In nucleotides, the CDR3 is TGTGCCAGCAGGTCTGGGACAGGGGGCTCACCCCTCCACTTT.

The gene calls are TRBV6-6 and TRBJ2-3; tentatively, D is TRBD2 (6 bases). The germline V gene encodes CDR1 MNHNY and CDR2 SVGAGI (reference sequence). With 5 bases removed from V and 2 bases from J, the gap between germline ends came to 11 bases. This CDR3 contains 14 residues. The CDR3: CASSQRDSTDTQYF. CDR3 sequence (DNA): TGTGCCAGCAGTCAACGGGACTCCACAGATACGCAGTATTTT.

The rearrangement links TRBV9 to TRBJ1-5, with a tentative D call TRBD1 (6 bases). The CDR3 totals 15 residues. Germline CDR1 reads SGDLS; CDR2 reads YYNGEE. Trimming stripped 3 bases from V and 3 bases from J, with 13 bases between. The chain's CDR3 is CASSAQGQNNQPQHF. The CDR3 DNA reads as TGTGCCAGCAGCGCCCAAGGACAGAACAATCAGCCCCAGCATTTT. The whole variable domain, remainder taken from reference TRBV9 and TRBJ1-5, is DSGVTQTPKHLITATGQRVTLRCSPRSGDLSVYWYQQSLDQGLQFLIQYYNGEERAKGNILERFSAQQFPDLHSELNLSSLELGDSALYFCASSAQGQNNQPQHFGDGTRLSIL.

This clone appeared a few times. The chain joins TRBV4-1 to TRBJ2-4, with D tentatively TRBD1 (6 bases). V lost 1 base to trimming and J lost 0 bases, with 13 bases between them. CDR3 length: 17 residues. The germline V gene encodes CDR1 MGHRA and CDR2 YSYEKL. CDR3 nucleotide sequence: TGCGCCAGCAGCCAAGGGGAACAGGGCCTAGCCAAAAACATTCAGTACTTC. Amino acids: CASSQGEQGLAKNIQYF.